The rows below give T cell receptor beta chains drawn from one sample of a study of blood T cells in healthy people across ages. Each CDR3 protein gets one entry after TCRdb re-called the 5' RACE reads with MiXCR. The sample holds fewer than 2,000,000 distinct CDR3 sequences, about 31% seen once. The material sequenced was blood. All receptors derive from a woman in her 30s in good health. Both conserved end residues are part of each CDR3. Fields, in order: clone size, D gene, J gene, V gene, CDR3 protein, CDR3 DNA. A D gene is named only where the DNA matches it firmly. Clone size is not always given. Where it is, it says once, few, many or a class for expanded clones.

few	TRBD1	TRBJ2-7	TRBV10-3	CAISEPGTVPYEQYF	TGTGCCATCAGTGAACCCGGGACAGTTCCCTACGAGCAGTACTTC
-	TRBD1	TRBJ1-6	TRBV4-1	CASSHTDRGRSSPLHF	TGCGCCAGCAGCCACACGGACAGGGGTAGAAGTTCACCCCTCCACTTT
-	-	TRBJ1-2	TRBV10-3	CTISESQGSRGYTF	TGTACCATCAGTGAGTCCCAGGGGAGTAGAGGCTACACCTTC
few	-	TRBJ2-7	TRBV6-2/TRBV6-3	CASRTGGSVEQYF	TGTGCCAGCAGAACCGGAGGGTCGGTCGAGCAGTACTTC
once	-	TRBJ2-7	TRBV7-9	CASSTSGQTPLSYEQYF	TGTGCCAGCAGTACGTCAGGACAGACCCCACTCTCCTACGAGCAGTACTTC
many	-	TRBJ2-1	TRBV29-1	CSVKQGGSYNEQFF	TGCAGCGTTAAACAGGGGGGGTCCTACAATGAGCAGTTCTTC
-	TRBD2	TRBJ2-7	TRBV4-1	CASSQEGGRDYEQYF	TGCGCCAGCAGCCAAGAAGGCGGGAGGGACTACGAGCAGTACTTC
-	-	TRBJ2-7	TRBV7-6	CASSHGGHGSYEQYF	TGTGCCAGCAGTCACGGCGGGCACGGGTCCTACGAGCAGTACTTC
few	TRBD2	TRBJ2-1	TRBV29-1	CSVEGLAGERSSYNEQFF	TGCAGCGTTGAAGGCCTAGCGGGAGAGAGGAGCTCCTACAATGAGCAGTTCTTC
-	TRBD2	TRBJ2-1	TRBV9	CASNYLAEEQFF	TGTGCCAGCAACTATCTAGCGGAAGAGCAGTTCTTC
few	-	TRBJ1-2	TRBV20-1	CSARGTSSYTF	TGCAGTGCTAGAGGTACTTCGAGCTACACCTTC
-	TRBD1	TRBJ1-5	TRBV5-1	CASSLETGFNQPQHF	TGCGCCAGCAGCTTAGAGACAGGGTTCAATCAGCCCCAGCATTTT
-	-	TRBJ2-3	TRBV15	CATSREYSGGTDAQYF	TGTGCCACCAGCAGAGAGTATAGCGGAGGCACAGATGCGCAGTATTTT
-	TRBD2	TRBJ2-1	TRBV7-3	CASSFGLAGFNELFF	TGTGCCAGCAGCTTCGGCCTAGCGGGATTCAATGAGCTGTTCTTC
few	TRBD1	TRBJ1-4	TRBV7-9	CASSPLPGQGANSEKLFF	TGTGCCAGCAGCCCACTCCCGGGACAGGGGGCGAACTCAGAAAAACTGTTTTTT
few	-	TRBJ1-1	TRBV20-1	CSARDGSYGEAFF	TGCAGTGCTAGAGATGGGTCCTATGGTGAAGCTTTCTTT
few	TRBD2	TRBJ2-1	TRBV7-2	CASSFGGGPIEQFF	TGTGCCAGCAGCTTCGGGGGGGGCCCGATTGAGCAGTTCTTC
-	TRBD1	TRBJ1-4	TRBV4-1	CASSQDRWDSREKRFF	TGCGCCAGCAGCCAAGATCGGTGGGACAGTCGGGAAAAACGGTTTTTT
-	-	TRBJ2-7	TRBV21-1	CASSKGAPQWKEQYF	TGTGCCAGCAGCAAAGGGGCACCTCAATGGAAGGAGCAGTACTTC
-	-	TRBJ2-7	TRBV3-1	CAGSLTHSYEQYF	TGTGCCGGCAGCCTTACCCACTCTTACGAGCAGTACTTC
-	TRBD1	TRBJ2-1	TRBV6-6	CASSYLPGQGDNAQFF	TGTGCCAGCAGTTACCTACCGGGACAGGGGGACAATGCGCAGTTCTTC
many	-	TRBJ1-1	TRBV10-3	CAIRKVDRTEAFF	TGTGCCATCAGAAAAGTTGACAGGACTGAAGCTTTCTTT
many	-	TRBJ2-5	TRBV27	CASSTEGSGIQETQYF	TGTGCCAGCAGTACAGAAGGTAGCGGTATCCAAGAGACCCAGTACTTC
once	-	TRBJ1-5	TRBV5-1	CASSPDGQINQPQHF	TGCGCCAGCAGCCCGGATGGACAGATAAATCAGCCCCAGCATTTT
-	-	TRBJ1-2	TRBV7-9	CASSLKRTPNYGYTF	TGTGCCAGCAGCTTAAAAAGGACCCCGAACTATGGCTACACCTTC
-	-	TRBJ1-2	TRBV25-1	CACSVEGGYGYTF	TGTGCCTGTTCGGTGGAGGGAGGATATGGCTACACCTTC
-	-	TRBJ2-7	TRBV20-1	CSVTNPGGLSPYEQYF	TGCAGTGTAACCAACCCGGGGGGCCTCAGCCCCTACGAGCAGTACTTC
once	TRBD2	TRBJ2-3	TRBV27	CASLEKAGGRVDTLYF	TGTGCCAGCCTTGAGAAAGCGGGGGGGCGTGTGGATACGCTGTATTTT
-	TRBD1	TRBJ2-7	TRBV18	CASSSDRASFEQYF	TGTGCCAGCTCATCGGACAGGGCAAGTTTCGAGCAGTACTTC
few	TRBD2	TRBJ2-5	TRBV12-3/TRBV12-4	CASSAVWEGRETQYF	TGTGCCAGCAGTGCCGTTTGGGAGGGAAGAGAGACCCAGTACTTC
-	-	TRBJ2-7	TRBV20-1	CSAPLGGFSYEQYF	TGCAGTGCTCCCCTGGGCGGGTTCTCCTACGAGCAGTACTTC
-	-	TRBJ2-1	TRBV3-1	CASSQDLTRGSFF	TGTGCCAGCAGCCAAGATTTAACTAGAGGATCGTTCTTC
few	-	TRBJ2-3	TRBV4-1	CASSQIRGRSTDTQYF	TGCGCCAGCAGCCAGATCAGGGGAAGAAGCACAGATACGCAGTATTTT